This TCR beta chain was identified in a study of post-analysis software for immune sequencing data. The length of the CDR3 is 16 residues. V was clipped by 0 bases and J by 1 base; unmatched bases: 4. Germline V lookup: CDR1 LGHNA, CDR2 YSLEER. Presence of unique molecular identifiers characterized the TCR beta cDNA libraries. Around 500,000 cDNA molecules came from around 1 to 10 million T cells. MiXCR was run by TCRdb on the PCR reads, yielding one entry per CDR3 protein. The profile shows more than 450,000 distinct CDR3 sequences, roughly 40% of them singletons. Study-level points and caveats: Controls showed significantly higher normalized Chao1 diversity than did multiple sclerosis patients. There were roughly five TRBV segments more frequent in patients than controls, and TRBV5-6, TRBV5-1 and TRBV20-1 were among them.

In the case of this clonotype: Its antigen is unidentified.

This TCR derives from a girl under 18 with multiple sclerosis. Sequenced sample: blood. The V gene is TRBV4-3, the J gene TRBJ2-7; 9 positions agree with TRBD2. The CDR3 DNA is TGCGCCAGCAGCCAAGAATGGGCGGGGGGGTCCTACGAGCAGTACTTC. Protein product: CASSQEWAGGSYEQYF.